This T cell receptor beta chain was recovered during a study of cytomegalovirus exposure and HLA in healthy donors. Study background: A previous analysis identified approximately 120 million unique TCR beta sequences derived from around 180 million T cells. Whole-study findings and limits: HLA restriction was apparent for most CMV-associated TCR beta chains in a later analysis.

On this clone itself: Its antigen is still unknown.

60 Vbeta and 13 Jbeta primers were used in PCR. This table comes from immunoSEQ multiplex PCR, and its TCRdb copy is limited to in-frame clones, with some not included. Among about 160,000 clones listed, 70% to 90% were seen once. V shed 2 bases and J shed 3 bases, with 16 bases lying between them. Germline V gene sequence: CDR1 SGHDN, CDR2 FVKESK. The CDR3 sequence is 17 residues long. The sample comprised PBMCs. The TCR sequence derives from a woman under 30 in good health and CMV-seronegative. The chain has TRBV14 and TRBJ1-4; tentative D call: TRBD1 (5 bases). CDR3 protein: CASSQFSTGGPNEKLFF. The DNA of the CDR3 is TGTGCCAGCAGCCAATTTTCCACGGGGGGACCTAATGAAAAACTGTTTTTT.